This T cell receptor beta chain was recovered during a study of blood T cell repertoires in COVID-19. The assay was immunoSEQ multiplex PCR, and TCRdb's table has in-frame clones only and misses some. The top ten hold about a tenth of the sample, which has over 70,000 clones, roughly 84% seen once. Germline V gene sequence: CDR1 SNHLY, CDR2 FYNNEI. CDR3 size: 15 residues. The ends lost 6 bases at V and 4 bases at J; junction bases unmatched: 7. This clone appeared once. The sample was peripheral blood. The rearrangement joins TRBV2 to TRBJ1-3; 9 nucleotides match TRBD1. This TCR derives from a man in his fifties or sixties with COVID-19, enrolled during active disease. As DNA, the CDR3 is TGTGCCAGCAGCGTAACAGGGGGCGGCGGAAACACCATATATTTT. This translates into CASSVTGGGGNTIYF. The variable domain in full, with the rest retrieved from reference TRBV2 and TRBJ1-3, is EPEVTQTPSHQVTQMGQEVILRCVPISNHLYFYWYRQILGQKVEFLVSFYNNEISEKSEIFDDQFSVERPDGSNFTLKIRSTKLEDSAMYFCASSVTGGGGNTIYFGEGSWLTVV.